This TCR beta chain was identified during a study of T-cell reconstitution after alpha-beta-depleted transplantation in children. This CDR3 is built from 15 residues. Germline trimming cut 5 bases from V and 5 bases from J; bases unmatched to any gene: 10. Germline CDR1 and CDR2: MNHEY and SMNVEV (reference sequence). There are a few counts of this clonotype. TCRbeta library construction was performed incorporating unique molecular identifiers. One entry per CDR3 protein, called by TCRdb with MiXCR from the PCR reads. The sample yields more than 450,000 distinct CDR3 sequences, around 18% seen once. The receptor was derived from a human donor who donated a stem cell graft to a child with acute lymphoblastic leukemia. The chain carries TRBV27 and TRBJ2-7, with 9 bases aligning to TRBD1. Specimen: PBMCs from the stem cell graft donor, collected from the stem cell graft. DNA of the CDR3: TGTGCCAGCAGTGACTCCGGGACAGGGTCCCACGAGCAGTACTTC. Translated, it gives CASSDSGTGSHEQYF.